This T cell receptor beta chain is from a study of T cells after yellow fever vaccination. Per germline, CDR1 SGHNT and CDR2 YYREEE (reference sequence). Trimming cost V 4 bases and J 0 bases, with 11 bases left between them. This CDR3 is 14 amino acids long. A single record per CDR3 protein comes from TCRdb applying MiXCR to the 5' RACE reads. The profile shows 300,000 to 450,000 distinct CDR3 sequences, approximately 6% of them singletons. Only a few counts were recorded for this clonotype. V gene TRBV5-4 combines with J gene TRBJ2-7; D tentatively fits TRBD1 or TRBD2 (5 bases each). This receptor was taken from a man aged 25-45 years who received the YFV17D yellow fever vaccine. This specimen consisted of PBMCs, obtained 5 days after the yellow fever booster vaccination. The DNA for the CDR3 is TGTGCCAGCAGCGGGGACGTGGGCTCCTACGAGCAGTACTTC. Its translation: CASSGDVGSYEQYF.